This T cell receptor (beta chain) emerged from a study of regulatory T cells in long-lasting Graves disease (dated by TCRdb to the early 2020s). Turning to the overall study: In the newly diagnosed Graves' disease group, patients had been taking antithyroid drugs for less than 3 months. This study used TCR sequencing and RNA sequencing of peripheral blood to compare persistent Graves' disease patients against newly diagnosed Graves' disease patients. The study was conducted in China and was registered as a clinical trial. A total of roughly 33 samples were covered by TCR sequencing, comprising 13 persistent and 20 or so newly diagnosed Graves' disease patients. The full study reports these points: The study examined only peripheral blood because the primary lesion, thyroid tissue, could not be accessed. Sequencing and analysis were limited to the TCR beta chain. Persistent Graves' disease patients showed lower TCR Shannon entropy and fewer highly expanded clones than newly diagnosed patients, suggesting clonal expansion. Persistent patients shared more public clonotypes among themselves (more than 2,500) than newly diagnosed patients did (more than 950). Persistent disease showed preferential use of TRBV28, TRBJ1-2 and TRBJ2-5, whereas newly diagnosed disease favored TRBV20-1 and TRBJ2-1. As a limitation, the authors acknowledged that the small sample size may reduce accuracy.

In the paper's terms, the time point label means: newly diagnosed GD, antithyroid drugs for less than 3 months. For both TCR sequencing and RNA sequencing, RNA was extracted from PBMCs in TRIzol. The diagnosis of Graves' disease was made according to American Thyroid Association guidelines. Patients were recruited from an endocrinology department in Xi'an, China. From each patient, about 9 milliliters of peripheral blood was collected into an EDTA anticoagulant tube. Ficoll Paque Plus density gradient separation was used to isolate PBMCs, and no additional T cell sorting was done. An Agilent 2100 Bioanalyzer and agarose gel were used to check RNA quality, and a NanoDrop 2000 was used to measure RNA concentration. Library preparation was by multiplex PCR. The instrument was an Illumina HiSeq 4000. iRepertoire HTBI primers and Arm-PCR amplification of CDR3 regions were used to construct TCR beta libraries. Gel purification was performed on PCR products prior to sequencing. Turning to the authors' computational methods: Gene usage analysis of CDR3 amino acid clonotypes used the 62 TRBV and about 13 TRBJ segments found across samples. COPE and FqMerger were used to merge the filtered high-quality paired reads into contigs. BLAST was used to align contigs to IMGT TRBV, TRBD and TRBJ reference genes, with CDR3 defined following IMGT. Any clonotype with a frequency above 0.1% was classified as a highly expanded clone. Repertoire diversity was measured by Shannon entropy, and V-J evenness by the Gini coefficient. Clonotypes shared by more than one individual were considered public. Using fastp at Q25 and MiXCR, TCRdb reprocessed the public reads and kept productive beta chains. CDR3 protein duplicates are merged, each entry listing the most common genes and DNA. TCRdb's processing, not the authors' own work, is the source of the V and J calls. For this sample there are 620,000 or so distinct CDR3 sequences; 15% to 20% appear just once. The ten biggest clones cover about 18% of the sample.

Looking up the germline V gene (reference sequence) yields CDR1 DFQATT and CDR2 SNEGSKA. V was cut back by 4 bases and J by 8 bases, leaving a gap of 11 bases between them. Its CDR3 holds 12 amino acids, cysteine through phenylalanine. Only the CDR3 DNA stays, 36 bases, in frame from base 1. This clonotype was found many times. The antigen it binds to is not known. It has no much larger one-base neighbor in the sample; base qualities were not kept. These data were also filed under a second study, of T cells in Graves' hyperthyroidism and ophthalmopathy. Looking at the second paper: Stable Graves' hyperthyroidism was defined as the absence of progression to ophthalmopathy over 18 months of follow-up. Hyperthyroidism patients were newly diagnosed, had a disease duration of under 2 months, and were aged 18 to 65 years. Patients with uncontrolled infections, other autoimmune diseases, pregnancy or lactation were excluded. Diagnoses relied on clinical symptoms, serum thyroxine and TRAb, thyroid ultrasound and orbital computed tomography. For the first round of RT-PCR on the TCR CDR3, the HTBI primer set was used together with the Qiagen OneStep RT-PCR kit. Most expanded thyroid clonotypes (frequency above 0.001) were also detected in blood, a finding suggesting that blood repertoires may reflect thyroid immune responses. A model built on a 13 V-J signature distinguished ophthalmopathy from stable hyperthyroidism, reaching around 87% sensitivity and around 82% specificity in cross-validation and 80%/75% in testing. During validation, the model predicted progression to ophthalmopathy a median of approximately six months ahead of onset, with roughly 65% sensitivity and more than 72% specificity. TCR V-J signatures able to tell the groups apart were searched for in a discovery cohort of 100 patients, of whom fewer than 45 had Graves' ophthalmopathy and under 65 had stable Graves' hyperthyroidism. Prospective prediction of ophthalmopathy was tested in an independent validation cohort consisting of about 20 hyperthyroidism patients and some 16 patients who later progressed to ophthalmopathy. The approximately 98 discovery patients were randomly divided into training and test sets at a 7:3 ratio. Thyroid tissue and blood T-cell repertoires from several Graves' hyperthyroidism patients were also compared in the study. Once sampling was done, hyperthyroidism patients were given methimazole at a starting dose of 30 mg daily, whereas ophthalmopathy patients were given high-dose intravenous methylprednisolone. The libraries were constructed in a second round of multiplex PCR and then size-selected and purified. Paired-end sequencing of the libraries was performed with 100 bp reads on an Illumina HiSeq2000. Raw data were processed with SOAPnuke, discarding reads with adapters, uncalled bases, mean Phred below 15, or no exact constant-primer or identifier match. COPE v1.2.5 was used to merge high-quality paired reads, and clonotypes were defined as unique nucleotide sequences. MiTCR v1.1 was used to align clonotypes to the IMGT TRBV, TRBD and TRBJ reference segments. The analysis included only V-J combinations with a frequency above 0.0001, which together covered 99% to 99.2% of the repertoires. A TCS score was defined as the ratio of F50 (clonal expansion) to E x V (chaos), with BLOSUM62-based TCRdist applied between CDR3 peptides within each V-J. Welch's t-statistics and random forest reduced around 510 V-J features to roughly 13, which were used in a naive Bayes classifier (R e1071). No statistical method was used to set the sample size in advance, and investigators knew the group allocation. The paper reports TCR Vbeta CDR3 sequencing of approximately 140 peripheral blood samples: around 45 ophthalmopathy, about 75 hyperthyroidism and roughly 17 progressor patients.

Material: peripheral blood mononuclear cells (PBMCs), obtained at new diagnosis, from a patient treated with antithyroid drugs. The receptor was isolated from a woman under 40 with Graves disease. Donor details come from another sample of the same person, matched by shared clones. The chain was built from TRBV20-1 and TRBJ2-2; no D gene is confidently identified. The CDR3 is CSAIFPPGELFF. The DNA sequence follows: TGCAGTGCTATATTCCCACCGGGGGAGCTGTTTTTT.